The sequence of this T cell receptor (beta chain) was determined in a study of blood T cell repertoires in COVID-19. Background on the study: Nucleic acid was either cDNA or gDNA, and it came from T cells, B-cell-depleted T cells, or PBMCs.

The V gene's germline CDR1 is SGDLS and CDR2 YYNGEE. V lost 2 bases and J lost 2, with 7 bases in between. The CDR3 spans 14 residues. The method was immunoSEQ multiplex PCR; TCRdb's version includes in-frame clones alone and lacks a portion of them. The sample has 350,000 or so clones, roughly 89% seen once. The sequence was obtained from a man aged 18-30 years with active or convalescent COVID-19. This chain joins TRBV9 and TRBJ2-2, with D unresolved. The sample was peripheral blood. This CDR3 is CASSVFSNTGELFF. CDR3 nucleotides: TGTGCCAGCAGCGTTTTTAGCAACACCGGGGAGCTGTTTTTT.